What follows are 14 T cell receptor beta chains derived from one specimen sequenced in a study of radiotherapy plus CTLA-4 blockade in lung cancer. Libraries were prepared by immunoSEQ multiplex PCR; TCRdb keeps only in-frame clonotypes and omits some of them. The sample lists tens of thousands of clones; 72% were seen once. Sequencing was performed on peripheral blood, taken from a patient treated with radiotherapy plus ipilimumab. The source of these receptors is a human donor with non-small cell lung cancer who had stable disease on radiotherapy plus ipilimumab.

V usage is TRBV15 and J usage is TRBJ2-1; 10 nucleotides line up with TRBD1. CDR3 size: 18 residues. Per the germline V gene, CDR1 is LNHNV and CDR2 is YYDKDF (reference sequence). With 0 bases clipped from V and 7 bases from J, the junction kept 12 bases outside the gene matches. The CDR3 DNA sequence: TGTGCCACCAGCAGAGATGTTCGACAGGGGGCCTTGACGAATGAGCAGTTCTTC. It is translated as CATSRDVRQGALTNEQFF.

The chain has TRBV4-1 and TRBJ2-5, with 9 nucleotides matching TRBD2. CDR3 length: 15 residues. V shed 2 bases and J 3 bases; nucleotides not matched to a gene: 4. In germline, CDR1 is MGHRA, CDR2 YSYEKL. CDR3 in DNA: TGCGCCAGCAGCCAACCTAGCGGGGTAAAAGAGACCCAGTACTTC. Residues: CASSQPSGVKETQYF.

The chain carries TRBV7-3 and TRBJ2-2, with D possibly TRBD1 on 5 matching bases. Germline loops: CDR1 SGHTA, CDR2 FQGTGA. V dropped 2 bases and J dropped 5 bases, with 15 bases sitting between them. This CDR3 contains 16 residues. CDR3 bases: TGTGCCAGCAGCTTAGACAGCTCTAGTAAAACCGGGGAGCTGTTTTTT. Its translation is CASSLDSSSKTGELFF.

The rearrangement joins TRBV15 to TRBJ2-2, with TRBD2 as a possible D gene (7 bases). Germline V CDR1 and CDR2: LNHNV, YYDKDF (reference sequence). Trimming shortened V by 8 bases and J by 6 bases, and 19 bases separated the two germline ends. The CDR3 totals 15 residues. The CDR3 here is CATSHGGTSPGELFF. CDR3 coding DNA: TGTGCCACCTCACACGGGGGGACATCACCCGGGGAGCTGTTTTTT. Together with reference TRBV15 and TRBJ2-2, the CDR3 gives the full variable domain: DAMVIQNPRYQVTQFGKPVTLSCSQTLNHNVMYWYQQKSSQAPKLLFHYYDKDFNNEADTPDNFQSRRPNTSFCFLDIRSPGLGDTAMYLCATSHGGTSPGELFFGEGSRLTVL.

This clone appeared once. The rearrangement links TRBV19 to TRBJ1-1, with D possibly TRBD1 on 6 matching bases. The CDR3 extends over 14 amino acids. V lost 7 bases and J lost 2, with 14 bases in between. CDR1 and CDR2 from the germline V gene are LNHDA and SQIVND (reference sequence). The CDR3 here is CASIKQGKNTEAFF. CDR3 nucleotides: TGTGCCAGTATTAAACAGGGCAAAAACACTGAAGCTTTCTTT. Supplemented by reference TRBV19 and TRBJ1-1, the full variable domain reads DGGITQSPKYLFRKEGQNVTLSCEQNLNHDAMYWYRQDPGQGLRLIYYSQIVNDFQKGDIAEGYSVSREKKESFPLTVTSAQKNPTAFYLCASIKQGKNTEAFFGQGTRLTVV.

The CDR3 DNA reads TGCGCCAGCAGCTTGGTGGGACAGGGGGCCCGGGAAGCTTTCTTT. Its translation: CASSLVGQGAREAFF. This rearrangement joins TRBV5-1 to TRBJ1-1, with 12 bases identical to TRBD1. Germline loops: CDR1 SGHRS, CDR2 YFSETQ. The CDR3 totals 15 residues. J was trimmed by 8 bases and V by 0 bases; bases with no gene match: 5.

The chain joins TRBV7-2 to TRBJ2-3; a possible D gene is TRBD1 (6 bases). The V gene lost 5 bases and the J gene lost 7 bases, with 13 bases spanning the gap. Germline assignment: CDR1 SGHTA and CDR2 FQGNSA. The CDR3 contains 13 residues. CDR3 DNA sequence: TGTGCCAGCAGCCCTGAGACAGGCTATACGCAGTATTTT. This sequence encodes CASSPETGYTQYF.

This chain uses TRBV5-6 with TRBJ1-4, with 7 bases aligning to TRBD1. V trimming: 0 bases; J trimming: 12 bases; junction bases outside the gene matches: 8. Germline V CDR1 and CDR2: SGHDT, YYEEEE. The CDR3 contains 14 residues. CDR3 sequence (DNA): TGTGCCAGCAGCTTGGGAGGTCGACAGGGTCAACTGTTTTTT. Its protein product is CASSLGGRQGQLFF.

This clone was seen once. The rearrangement joins TRBV27 to TRBJ2-2, with D tentatively TRBD2 (6 bases). The CDR3 is 16 amino acids. CDR1 MNHEY and CDR2 SMNVEV come from the germline V gene (reference sequence). Trimming removed 5 bases at V and 1 base at J, with 14 bases between. CDR3 region: CASSPRSRGNTGELFF. CDR3 bases: TGTGCCAGCAGTCCTAGGTCGCGGGGGAACACCGGGGAGCTGTTTTTT.

The rearrangement links TRBV4-1 to TRBJ2-5; D remains unclear. Germline loops: CDR1 MGHRA, CDR2 YSYEKL. The CDR3 is 14 amino acids. V was shortened by 1 base and J by 1 base, with 7 bases between the two germline ends. This CDR3 is CASSQVGRQETQYF. In DNA form, the CDR3 reads TGCGCCAGCAGCCAAGTGGGCCGCCAAGAGACCCAGTACTTC.

The chain carries TRBV13 and TRBJ2-1, with D perhaps TRBD1 (6 bases). V lost 4 bases and J 4 bases, leaving 11 bases between the germline ends. Germline CDR1 reads PRHDT; CDR2 reads FYEKMQ (reference sequence). The CDR3 has 14 amino acids. The chain's CDR3 is CASSSRTAYNEQFF. CDR3 in DNA: TGTGCCAGCAGCTCTCGGACAGCTTACAATGAGCAGTTCTTC.

V is TRBV4-2 and J is TRBJ2-5; D may be TRBD2 (6 bases). Germline loops: CDR1 LGHNA, CDR2 YNFKEQ. CDR3 length: 15 residues. Trimming removed 1 base at V and 4 bases at J, with 13 bases between. The CDR3 coding sequence is TGTGCCAGCAGCCAAGGGAGGGACTTGGCAGAGACCCAGTACTTC. This translates into CASSQGRDLAETQYF.

The chain combines TRBV19 with TRBJ2-3, with TRBD2 matching 9 bases. This CDR3 region has 16 residues. Per the germline V gene, CDR1 is LNHDA and CDR2 is SQIVND (reference sequence). The junction had 8 bases not matched to a gene; V was cut back by 3 bases and J by 4 bases. Here the CDR3 reads CASSIDSGGFADTQYF. The CDR3 DNA is TGTGCCAGTAGTATCGATAGCGGGGGTTTCGCAGATACGCAGTATTTT.

This clone was detected only a few times. A read error may explain this, as a much larger clone is one base away. Other DNA sequences in the same sample also yield this CDR3. V usage is TRBV9 and J usage is TRBJ1-1, with D tentatively TRBD1 (6 bases). The CDR3 is 15 residues long. Germline CDR1 is SGDLS and CDR2 is YYNGEE. V was shortened by 7 bases and J by 2 bases, with 18 bases between the two germline ends. The CDR3 loop is CASGGAGVGNTEAFF. The CDR3 DNA sequence: TGTGCCAGCGGGGGGGCGGGGGTGGGTAACACTGAAGCTTTCTTT.